A selection of T cell receptor beta chains follows, all from one sample in a study of regulatory T cells in long-lasting Graves disease. Via MiXCR, TCRdb re-called the multiplex PCR reads, giving one row per CDR3 protein. The repertoire consists of about 400,000 distinct CDR3 sequences, with 16% occurring once and the leading ten covering around 20%. These data were also reused for a study on T cells in Graves' hyperthyroidism and ophthalmopathy.

Sequences were derived from peripheral blood mononuclear cells (PBMCs), sampled at new diagnosis, from a patient treated with antithyroid drugs. These receptor sequences come from a woman under 30 with Graves disease. CDR3s include the opening cysteine and the closing phenylalanine or tryptophan. The D gene is left open where the match is weak. Expanded clones get a size class; other rows say once, few or many, or leave the size out.

v_call: TRBV9; clone_size: NA; cdr3_length: 14; d_call: TRBD2; j_call: TRBJ2-1; cdr3_aa: CASSASGRANEQFF; cdr3_nt: TGTGCCAGCAGCGCTAGCGGGAGGGCCAACGAGCAGTTCTTC
v_call: TRBV19; clone_size: few; cdr3_length: 13; d_call: NA; j_call: TRBJ1-5; cdr3_aa: CASSWAGDQPQHF; cdr3_nt: TGTGCCAGTAGTTGGGCAGGGGATCAGCCCCAGCATTTT
v_call: TRBV19; clone_size: few; cdr3_length: 16; d_call: NA; j_call: TRBJ1-2; cdr3_aa: CASTIGYDRPNYGYTF; cdr3_nt: TGTGCCAGTACCATAGGGTATGACAGACCTAACTATGGCTACACCTTC
v_call: TRBV30; clone_size: many; cdr3_length: 15; d_call: NA; j_call: TRBJ1-2; cdr3_aa: CAWSVRQRGSYGYTF; cdr3_nt: TGTGCCTGGAGTGTACGTCAGCGCGGATCCTATGGCTACACCTTC
v_call: TRBV6-1; clone_size: many; cdr3_length: 13; d_call: NA; j_call: TRBJ1-5; cdr3_aa: CASSPAAGGPQHF; cdr3_nt: TGTGCCAGCAGTCCTGCGGCCGGGGGTCCCCAGCATTTT
v_call: TRBV2; clone_size: many; cdr3_length: 16; d_call: NA; j_call: TRBJ2-3; cdr3_aa: CASSDFPGTSTDTQYF; cdr3_nt: TGTGCCAGCAGTGACTTTCCAGGAACCAGCACAGATACGCAGTATTTT
v_call: TRBV9; clone_size: few; cdr3_length: 14; d_call: NA; j_call: TRBJ1-2; cdr3_aa: CARTASGGGYGYTF; cdr3_nt: TGTGCCAGAACAGCCTCGGGGGGCGGCTATGGCTACACCTTC
v_call: TRBV7-3; clone_size: many; cdr3_length: 14; d_call: NA; j_call: TRBJ2-5; cdr3_aa: CASSLTGGQETQYF; cdr3_nt: TGTGCCAGCAGCTTAACTGGGGGGCAAGAGACCCAGTACTTC
v_call: TRBV20-1; clone_size: many; cdr3_length: 11; d_call: NA; j_call: TRBJ2-3; cdr3_aa: CSATRADTQYF; cdr3_nt: TGCAGTGCCACACGGGCAGATACGCAGTATTTT
v_call: TRBV30; clone_size: many; cdr3_length: 14; d_call: NA; j_call: TRBJ2-7; cdr3_aa: CAWGPGGAQYEQYF; cdr3_nt: TGTGCCTGGGGGCCCGGGGGAGCCCAATACGAGCAGTACTTC
v_call: TRBV7-9; clone_size: NA; cdr3_length: 15; d_call: NA; j_call: TRBJ1-5; cdr3_aa: CASSPDKYPYQPQHF; cdr3_nt: TGTGCCAGCAGCCCCGACAAATACCCCTATCAGCCCCAGCATTTT
v_call: TRBV6-2/TRBV6-3; clone_size: few; cdr3_length: 15; d_call: TRBD2; j_call: TRBJ2-2; cdr3_aa: CASSYVAGDLGELFF; cdr3_nt: TGTGCCAGCAGTTACGTAGCGGGAGACCTCGGGGAGCTGTTTTTT
v_call: TRBV20-1; clone_size: many; cdr3_length: 13; d_call: NA; j_call: TRBJ2-7; cdr3_aa: CSASRRASYEQYF; cdr3_nt: TGCAGTGCTAGTCGCAGGGCATCCTACGAGCAGTACTTC
v_call: TRBV5-6; clone_size: NA; cdr3_length: 17; d_call: NA; j_call: TRBJ2-5; cdr3_aa: CASSLVGDRGAKETQYF; cdr3_nt: TGTGCCAGCAGCTTGGTTGGAGATAGAGGGGCAAAAGAGACCCAGTACTTC
v_call: TRBV2; clone_size: many; cdr3_length: 14; d_call: NA; j_call: TRBJ2-1; cdr3_aa: CASSADSFENEQFF; cdr3_nt: TGTGCCAGCAGTGCGGATAGCTTCGAAAATGAGCAGTTCTTC
v_call: TRBV5-1; clone_size: many; cdr3_length: 13; d_call: NA; j_call: TRBJ1-1; cdr3_aa: CASSRGGSTEAFF; cdr3_nt: TGCGCCAGCAGCAGGGGAGGAAGCACTGAAGCTTTCTTT
v_call: TRBV20-1; clone_size: many; cdr3_length: 15; d_call: TRBD1; j_call: TRBJ1-4; cdr3_aa: CSAPGQGAINEKLFF; cdr3_nt: TGCAGTGCTCCGGGACAGGGGGCGATCAATGAAAAACTGTTTTTT